This T cell receptor (beta chain) was found in a study of shared T cell receptors in the human thymus. Sequencing was performed with immunoSEQ multiplex PCR; in TCRdb, only in-frame clones are kept and a portion is missing. The table shows hundreds of thousands of clones, with approximately 83% occurring only once. The same sample was also used in a study of human thymus T cells. That study reports: Those donating were healthy Finnish infants in corrective surgery for congenital heart defects. Resections from corrective heart surgery provided thymus tissue. Gene usage for V and J segments appeared biased in thymic and blood repertoires. Overlap was high between thymic repertoires from unrelated individuals, as reported in related research.

Source material: thymocytes. This clonotype was sampled from a girl under three years old with a congenital heart defect.

The CDR3 coding sequence is TGTGCCAGCAGCTACGAGGGGGAGAACACTGAAGCTTTCTTT. The encoded protein is CASSYEGENTEAFF. The chain recombines TRBV5-6 with TRBJ1-1, with D possibly matching TRBD1 (6 bases). There are 14 residues in the CDR3. V shed 3 bases and J shed 1 base, with 10 bases lying between them. Germline V gene sequence: CDR1 SGHDT, CDR2 YYEEEE.